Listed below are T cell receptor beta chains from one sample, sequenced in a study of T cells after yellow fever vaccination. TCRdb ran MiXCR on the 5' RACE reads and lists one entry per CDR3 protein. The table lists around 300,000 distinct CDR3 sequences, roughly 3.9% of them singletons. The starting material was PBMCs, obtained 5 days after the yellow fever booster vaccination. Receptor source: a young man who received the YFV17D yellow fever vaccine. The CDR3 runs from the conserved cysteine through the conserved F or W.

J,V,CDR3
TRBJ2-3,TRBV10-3,CAISESGVDTQYF
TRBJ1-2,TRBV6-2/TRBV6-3,CASSFSTGDGYTF
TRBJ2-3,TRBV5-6,CASTTAAARALSDTQYF
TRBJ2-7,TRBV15,CATSRGFSSYEQYF
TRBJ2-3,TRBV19,CASSNRGRGDTQYF
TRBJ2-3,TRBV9,CASSVAGSGTQYF
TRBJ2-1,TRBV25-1,CASSEFMGQVGEQFF
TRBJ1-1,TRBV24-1,CATSDGQRRKTFF
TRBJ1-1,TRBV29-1,CSVEVGMNTEAFF
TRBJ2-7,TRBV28,CASSPDQGTYEQYF
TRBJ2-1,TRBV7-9,CASSSGLAGSSYNEQFF
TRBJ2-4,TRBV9,CASSVGAGLLAKNIQYF
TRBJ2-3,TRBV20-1,CSAKQGSSTDTQYF
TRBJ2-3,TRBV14,CASSTSGTDTQYF
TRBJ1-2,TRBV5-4,CASRMGDRNYGYTF
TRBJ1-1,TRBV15,CATSREAQDEAFF
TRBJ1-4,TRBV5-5,CASSQGPNEKLFF
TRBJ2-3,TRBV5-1,CASSLARGPGTDTQYF
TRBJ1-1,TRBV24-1,CATSDSEGGDTEAFF
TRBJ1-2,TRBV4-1,CASSQEVGYGYTF
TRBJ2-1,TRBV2,CASREGGGAVHEQFF
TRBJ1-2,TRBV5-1,CASSFGTENYGYTF
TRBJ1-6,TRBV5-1,CASSLDAGANSPLHF
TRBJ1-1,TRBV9,CASSGGTATNTEAFF
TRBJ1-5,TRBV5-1,CASSSGGLMESQHF
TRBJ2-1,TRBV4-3,CASSQDGFYNEQFF
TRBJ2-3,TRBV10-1,CASSNGLVGTDTQYF
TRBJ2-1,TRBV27,CASSFATSGYNEQFF
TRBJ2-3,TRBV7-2,CASSLRLAGRTDTQYF
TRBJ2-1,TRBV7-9,CASTPGPQGAPYTGEQFF
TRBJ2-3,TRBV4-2,CASSQAYRLAGGTDTQYF
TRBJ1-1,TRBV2,CASSEQLQGERTEAFF
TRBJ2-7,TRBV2,CASSEGTGLYYEQYF
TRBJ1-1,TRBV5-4,CASSRANTEAFF
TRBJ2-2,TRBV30,CAWSWDRGTGGELFF
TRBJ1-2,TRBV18,CASSLTGTGGEGGYTF
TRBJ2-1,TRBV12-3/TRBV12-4,CASSLNDFGLNNEQFF
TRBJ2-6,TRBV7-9,CASSPPWRAAGANVLTF
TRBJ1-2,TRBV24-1,CATSDWRDGVYGYTF
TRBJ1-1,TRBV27,CASSFRVGSDLNTEAFF
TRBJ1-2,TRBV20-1,CSAADGYYGYTF
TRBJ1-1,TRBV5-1,CASSAREGTEAFF
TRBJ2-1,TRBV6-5,CASSYAGGPGEQFF
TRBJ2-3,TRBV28,CASSRPGLGTDTQYF
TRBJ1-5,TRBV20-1,CSARDNDQPQHF
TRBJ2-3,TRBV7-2,CASSLLSQDTQYF
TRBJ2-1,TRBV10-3,CAISESIPASGGYNEQFF
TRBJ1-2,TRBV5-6,CASSYRIAGYTF
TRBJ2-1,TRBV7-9,CASRGWSRGSSYNEQFF
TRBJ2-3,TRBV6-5,CASRASTGRTDTQYF